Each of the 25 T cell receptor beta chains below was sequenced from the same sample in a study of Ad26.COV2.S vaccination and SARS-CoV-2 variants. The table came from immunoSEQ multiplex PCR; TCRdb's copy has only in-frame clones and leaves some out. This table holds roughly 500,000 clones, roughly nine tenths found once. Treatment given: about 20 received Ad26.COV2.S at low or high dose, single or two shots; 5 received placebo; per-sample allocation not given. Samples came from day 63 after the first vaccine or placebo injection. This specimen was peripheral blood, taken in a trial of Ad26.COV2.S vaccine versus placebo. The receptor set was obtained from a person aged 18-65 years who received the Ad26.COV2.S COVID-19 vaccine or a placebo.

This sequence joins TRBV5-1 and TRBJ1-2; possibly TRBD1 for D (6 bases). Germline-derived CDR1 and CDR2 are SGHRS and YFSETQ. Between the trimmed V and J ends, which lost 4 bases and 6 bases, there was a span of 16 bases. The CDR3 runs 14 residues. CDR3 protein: CASSRGPSEHGYTF. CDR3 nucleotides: TGCGCCAGCAGCCGGGGGCCCAGCGAGCATGGCTACACCTTC.

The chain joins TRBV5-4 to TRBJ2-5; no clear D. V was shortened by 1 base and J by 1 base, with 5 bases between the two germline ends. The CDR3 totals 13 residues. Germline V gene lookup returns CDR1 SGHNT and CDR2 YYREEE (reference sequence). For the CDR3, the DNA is TGTGCCAGCAGCTTGTTCAGCCAAGAGACCCAGTACTTC. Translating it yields CASSLFSQETQYF. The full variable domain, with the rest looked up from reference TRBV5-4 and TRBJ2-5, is ETGVTQSPTHLIKTRGQQVTLRCSSQSGHNTVSWYQQALGQGPQFIFQYYREEENGRGNFPPRFSGLQFPNYSSELNVNALELDDSALYLCASSLFSQETQYFGPGTRLLVL.

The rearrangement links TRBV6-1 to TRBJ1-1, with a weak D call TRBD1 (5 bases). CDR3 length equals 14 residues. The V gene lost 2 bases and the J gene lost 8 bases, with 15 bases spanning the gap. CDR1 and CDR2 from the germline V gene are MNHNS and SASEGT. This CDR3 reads CASSEFFLTEEAFF. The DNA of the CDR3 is TGTGCCAGCAGTGAATTTTTTCTGACAGAAGAAGCTTTCTTT.

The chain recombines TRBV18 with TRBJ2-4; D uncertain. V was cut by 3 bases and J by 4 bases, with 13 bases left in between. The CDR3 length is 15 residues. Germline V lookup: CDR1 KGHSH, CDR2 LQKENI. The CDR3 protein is CASSPTQRFKNIQYF. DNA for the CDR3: TGTGCCAGCTCACCGACACAGCGATTTAAAAACATTCAGTACTTC.

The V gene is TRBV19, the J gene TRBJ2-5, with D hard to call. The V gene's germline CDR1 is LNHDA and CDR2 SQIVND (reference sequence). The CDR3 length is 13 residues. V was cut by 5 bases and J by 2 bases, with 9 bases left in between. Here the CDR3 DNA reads TGTGCCAGTAGTCGGCAAGCACAAGAGACCCAGTACTTC. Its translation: CASSRQAQETQYF.

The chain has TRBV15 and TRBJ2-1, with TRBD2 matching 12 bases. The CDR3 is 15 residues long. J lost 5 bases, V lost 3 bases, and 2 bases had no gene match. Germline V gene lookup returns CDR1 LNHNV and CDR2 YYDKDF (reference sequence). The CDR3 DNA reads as TGTGCCACCAGCAGGGGACTAGCGGGTAACAATGAGCAGTTCTTC. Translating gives CATSRGLAGNNEQFF.

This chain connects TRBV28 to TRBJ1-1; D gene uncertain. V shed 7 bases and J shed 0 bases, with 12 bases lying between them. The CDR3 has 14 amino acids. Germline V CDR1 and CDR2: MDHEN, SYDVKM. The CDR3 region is CASNRGLMNTEAFF. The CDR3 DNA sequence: TGTGCCAGCAACCGTGGCCTCATGAACACTGAAGCTTTCTTT.

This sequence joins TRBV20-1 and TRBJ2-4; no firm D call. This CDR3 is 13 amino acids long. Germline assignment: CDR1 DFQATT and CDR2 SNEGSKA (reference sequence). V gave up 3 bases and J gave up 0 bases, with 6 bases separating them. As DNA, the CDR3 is TGCAGTGCTAGTAGTTTAGCCAAAAACATTCAGTACTTC. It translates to CSASSLAKNIQYF.

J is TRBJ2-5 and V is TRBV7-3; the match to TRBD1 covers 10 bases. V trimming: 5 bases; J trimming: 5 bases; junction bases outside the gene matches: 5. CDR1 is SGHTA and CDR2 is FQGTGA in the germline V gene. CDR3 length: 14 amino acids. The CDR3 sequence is CASSPQGQGETQYF. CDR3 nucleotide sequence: TGTGCCAGCAGCCCCCAGGGACAGGGGGAGACCCAGTACTTC.

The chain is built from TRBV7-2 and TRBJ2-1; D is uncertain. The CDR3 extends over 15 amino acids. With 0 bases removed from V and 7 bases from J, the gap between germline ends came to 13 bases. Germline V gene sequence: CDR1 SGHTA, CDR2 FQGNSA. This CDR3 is CASSLAQGIENEQFF. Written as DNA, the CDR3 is TGTGCCAGCAGCTTAGCGCAAGGGATTGAGAATGAGCAGTTCTTC.

CDR3 residues: CASSPGGHEQFF. CDR3 in DNA: TGTGCCAGCAGCCCCGGGGGGCATGAGCAGTTCTTC. This chain connects TRBV6-5 to TRBJ2-1, with a tentative D call TRBD2 (7 bases). The germline V gene has CDR1 MNHEY and CDR2 SVGAGI. The CDR3 is made up of 12 amino acids. V was clipped by 6 bases and J by 8 bases, with 11 bases between them.

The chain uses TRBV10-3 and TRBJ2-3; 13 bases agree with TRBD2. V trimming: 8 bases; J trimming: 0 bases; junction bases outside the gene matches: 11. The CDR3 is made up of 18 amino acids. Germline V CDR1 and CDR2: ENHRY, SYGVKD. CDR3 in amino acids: CAIRLTSGRDTSTDTQYF. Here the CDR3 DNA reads TGTGCCATCCGTCTTACTAGCGGGAGGGATACAAGCACAGATACGCAGTATTTT.

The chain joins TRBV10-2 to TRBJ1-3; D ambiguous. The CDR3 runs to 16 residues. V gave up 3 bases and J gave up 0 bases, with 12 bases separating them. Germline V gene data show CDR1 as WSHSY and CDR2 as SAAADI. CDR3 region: CASSDETPSSGNTIYF. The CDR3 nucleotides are TGCGCCAGCAGTGACGAGACACCGAGCTCTGGAAACACCATATATTTT.

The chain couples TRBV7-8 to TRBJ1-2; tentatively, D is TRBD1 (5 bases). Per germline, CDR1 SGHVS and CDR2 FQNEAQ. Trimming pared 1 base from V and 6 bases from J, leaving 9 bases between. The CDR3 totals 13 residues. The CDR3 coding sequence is TGTGCCAGCAGCTTAGTAGGCAGGGATGGCTACACCTTC. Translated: CASSLVGRDGYTF. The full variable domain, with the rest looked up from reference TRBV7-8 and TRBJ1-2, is GAGVSQSPRYKVAKRGQDVALRCDPISGHVSLFWYQQALGQGPEFLTYFQNEAQLDKSGLPSDRFFAERPEGSVSTLKIQRTQQEDSAVYLCASSLVGRDGYTFGSGTRLTVV.

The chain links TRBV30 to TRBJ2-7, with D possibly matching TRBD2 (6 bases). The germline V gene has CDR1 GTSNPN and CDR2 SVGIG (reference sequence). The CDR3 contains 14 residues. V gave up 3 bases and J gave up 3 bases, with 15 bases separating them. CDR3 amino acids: CAWSGAGRGYEQYF. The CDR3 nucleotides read TGTGCCTGGAGCGGGGCGGGGAGAGGCTACGAGCAGTACTTC.

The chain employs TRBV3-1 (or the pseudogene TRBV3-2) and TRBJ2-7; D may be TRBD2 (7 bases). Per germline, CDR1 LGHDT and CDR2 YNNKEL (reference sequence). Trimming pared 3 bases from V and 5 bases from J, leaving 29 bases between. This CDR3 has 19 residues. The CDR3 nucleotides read TGTGCCAGCAGCCAGGTTCGGGGGGCTGTTTGTTATCGGTTCAACGAGCAGTACTTC. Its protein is CASSQVRGAVCYRFNEQYF.

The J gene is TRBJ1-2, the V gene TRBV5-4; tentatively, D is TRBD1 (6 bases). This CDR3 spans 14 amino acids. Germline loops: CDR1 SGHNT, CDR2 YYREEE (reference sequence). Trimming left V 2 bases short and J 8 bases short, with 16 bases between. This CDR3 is CASSFLGGRGGYTF. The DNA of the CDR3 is TGTGCCAGCAGCTTTCTTGGAGGCAGGGGAGGCTACACCTTC.

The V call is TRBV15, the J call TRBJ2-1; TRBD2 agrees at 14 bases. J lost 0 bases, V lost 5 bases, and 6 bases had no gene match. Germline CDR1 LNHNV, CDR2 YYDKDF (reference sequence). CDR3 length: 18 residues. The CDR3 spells CATSARTSGRSSYNEQFF. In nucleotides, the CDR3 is TGTGCCACCAGCGCCCGGACTAGCGGGAGGAGCTCCTACAATGAGCAGTTCTTC.

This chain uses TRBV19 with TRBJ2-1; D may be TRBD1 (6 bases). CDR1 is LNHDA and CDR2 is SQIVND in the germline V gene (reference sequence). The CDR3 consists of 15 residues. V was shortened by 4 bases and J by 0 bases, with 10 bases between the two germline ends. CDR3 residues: CASSNRVSSYNEQFF. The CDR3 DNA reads TGTGCCAGTAGTAACAGGGTAAGCTCCTACAATGAGCAGTTCTTC.

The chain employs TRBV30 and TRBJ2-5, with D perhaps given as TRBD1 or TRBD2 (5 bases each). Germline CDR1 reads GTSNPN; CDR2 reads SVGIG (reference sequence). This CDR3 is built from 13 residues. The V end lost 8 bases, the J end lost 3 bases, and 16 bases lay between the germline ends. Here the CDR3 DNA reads TGTGCCGGGGGTCTTCGGGCCAAAGAGACCCAGTACTTC. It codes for CAGGLRAKETQYF.

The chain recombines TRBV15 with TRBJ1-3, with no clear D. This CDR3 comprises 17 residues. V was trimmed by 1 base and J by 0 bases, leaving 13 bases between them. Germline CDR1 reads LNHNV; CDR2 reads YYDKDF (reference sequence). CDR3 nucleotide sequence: TGTGCCACCAGCAGAGGGGATGGCGGGCGCTCTGGAAACACCATATATTTT. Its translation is CATSRGDGGRSGNTIYF.

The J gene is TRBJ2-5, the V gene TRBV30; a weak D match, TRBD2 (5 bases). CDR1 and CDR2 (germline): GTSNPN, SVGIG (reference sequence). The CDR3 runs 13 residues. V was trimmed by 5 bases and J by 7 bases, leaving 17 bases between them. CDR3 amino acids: CAWGSQASGTQYF. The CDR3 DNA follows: TGTGCCTGGGGGAGCCAGGCCTCGGGGACCCAGTACTTC. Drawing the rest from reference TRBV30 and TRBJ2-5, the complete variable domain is SQTIHQWPATLVQPVGSPLSLECTVEGTSNPNLYWYRQAAGRGLQLLFYSVGIGQISSEVPQNLSASRPQDRQFILSSKKLLLSDSGFYLCAWGSQASGTQYFGPGTRLLVL.

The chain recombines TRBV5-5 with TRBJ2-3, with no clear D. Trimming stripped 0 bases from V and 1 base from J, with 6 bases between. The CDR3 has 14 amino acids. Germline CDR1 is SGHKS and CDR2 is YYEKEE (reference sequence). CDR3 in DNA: TGTGCCAGCAGCTTGGGTTGGGGCACAGATACGCAGTATTTT. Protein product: CASSLGWGTDTQYF.

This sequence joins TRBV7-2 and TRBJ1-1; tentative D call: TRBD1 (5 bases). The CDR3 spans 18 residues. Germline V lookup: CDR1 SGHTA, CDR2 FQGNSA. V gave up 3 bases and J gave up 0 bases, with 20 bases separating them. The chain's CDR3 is CASSFLWGRVLMNTEAFF. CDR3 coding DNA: TGTGCCAGCAGCTTCCTATGGGGCAGGGTGCTTATGAACACTGAAGCTTTCTTT.

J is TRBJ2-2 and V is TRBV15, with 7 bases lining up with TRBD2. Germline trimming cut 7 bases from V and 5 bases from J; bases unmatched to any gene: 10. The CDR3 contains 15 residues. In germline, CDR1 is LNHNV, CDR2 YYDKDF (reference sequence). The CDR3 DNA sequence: TGTGCCACCATTAGGGCGGGAGCGAGGACCGGGGAGCTGTTTTTT. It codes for CATIRAGARTGELFF.